This T cell receptor (beta chain) was captured in a study of immune evolution from preneoplasia to lung adenocarcinoma. Profiled with immunoSEQ multiplex PCR; TCRdb holds only in-frame clones, not every one. This table has 15,000 or so clones, over 75% appearing once. CDR1 is WNHNN, CDR2 SYGVQD, per germline (reference sequence). This CDR3 region has 14 residues. V lost 6 bases, J lost 6 bases, and 8 bases stayed unmatched. The sequencing input was FFPE lung adenocarcinoma in situ tissue. The TCR originated in a donor of 70 years or more with lung adenocarcinoma. J is TRBJ2-1 and V is TRBV10-1, with 7 bases aligning to TRBD2. The CDR3 DNA reads TGCGCCAGCAGCGTGGGAGGGCCGTTCAATGAGCAGTTCTTC. Amino acid sequence: CASSVGGPFNEQFF.